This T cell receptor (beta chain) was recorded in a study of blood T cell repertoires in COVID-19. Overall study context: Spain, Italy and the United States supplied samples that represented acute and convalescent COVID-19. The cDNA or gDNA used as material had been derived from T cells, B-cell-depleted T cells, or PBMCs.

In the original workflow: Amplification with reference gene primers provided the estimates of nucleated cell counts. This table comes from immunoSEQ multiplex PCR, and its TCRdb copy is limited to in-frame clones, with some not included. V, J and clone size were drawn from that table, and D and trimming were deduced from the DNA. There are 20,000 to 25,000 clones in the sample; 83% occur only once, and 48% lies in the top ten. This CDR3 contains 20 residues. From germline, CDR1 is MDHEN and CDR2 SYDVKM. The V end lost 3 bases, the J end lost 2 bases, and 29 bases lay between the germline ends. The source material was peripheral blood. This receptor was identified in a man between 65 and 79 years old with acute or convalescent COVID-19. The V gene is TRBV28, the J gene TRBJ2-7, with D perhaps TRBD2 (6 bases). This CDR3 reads CASSFELEGRSPLNAYEQYF. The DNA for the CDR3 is TGTGCCAGCAGTTTTGAATTGGAGGGCAGATCCCCTCTCAATGCCTACGAGCAGTACTTC.